This entry concerns a single T cell receptor beta chain. The data were taken from a study of blood T cell repertoires in COVID-19. At the level of the study: In each case, the material was cDNA or gDNA derived from T cells, B-cell-depleted T cells, or PBMCs.

Clones were read by immunoSEQ multiplex PCR, and TCRdb kept only the in-frame ones, dropping some. The data hold 200,000 to 250,000 clones, with about four fifths observed a single time. Trimming cost V 1 base and J 6 bases, with 15 bases left between them. From germline, CDR1 is SGHNT and CDR2 YYREEE (reference sequence). The CDR3 runs 15 residues. This chain joins TRBV5-4 and TRBJ2-3, with TRBD1 as a possible D gene (6 bases). Specimen: peripheral blood. This clonotype was sampled from an elderly woman with acute or convalescent COVID-19. CDR3 coding DNA: TGTGCCAGCAGCTTGACGGCAGGGGATGGGGATACGCAGTATTTT. Its translation: CASSLTAGDGDTQYF.